This record looks at one T cell receptor beta chain sequence and its context. With each sample, at least 5 micrograms of total RNA were extracted. Together with a sample-barcoded 5' primer, a J-beta primer mix was included in a second PCR lasting about 6 to 11 cycles. Per-sample output comprised a minimum of 3 million paired-end reads containing CDR3. TCRdb used MiXCR to reprocess the 5' RACE reads, holding one entry per CDR3 protein. The sample has about 1,500,000 distinct CDR3 sequences; roughly 45% are singletons. This sample was included in a study of blood T cells in healthy people across ages. Looked up from germline, CDR1 is SGHTA and CDR2 is FQGNSA. Trimming removed 2 bases from V and 7 bases from J, with 11 bases in between. The CDR3 has 13 amino acids.

This TCR was recovered from a young woman in good health. V usage is TRBV7-2 and J usage is TRBJ1-1; D unclear. The sample was blood. The DNA for the CDR3 is TGTGCCAGCAGCTTAATGGGGAGCGGTGAAGCTTTCTTT. Translated, it gives CASSLMGSGEAFF.